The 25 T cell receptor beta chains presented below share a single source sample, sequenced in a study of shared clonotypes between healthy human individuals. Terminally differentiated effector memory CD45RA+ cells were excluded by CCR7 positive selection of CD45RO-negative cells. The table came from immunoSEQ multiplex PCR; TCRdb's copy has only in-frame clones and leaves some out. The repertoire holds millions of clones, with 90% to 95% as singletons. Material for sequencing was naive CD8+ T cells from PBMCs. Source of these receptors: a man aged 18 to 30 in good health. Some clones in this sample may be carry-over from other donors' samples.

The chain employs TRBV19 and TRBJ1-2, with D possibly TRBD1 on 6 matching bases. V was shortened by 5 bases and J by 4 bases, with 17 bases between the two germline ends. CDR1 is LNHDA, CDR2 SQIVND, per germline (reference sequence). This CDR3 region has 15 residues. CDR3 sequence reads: CASSRQGQKAYGYTF. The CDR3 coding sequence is TGTGCCAGTAGTCGACAAGGACAGAAAGCCTATGGCTACACCTTC.

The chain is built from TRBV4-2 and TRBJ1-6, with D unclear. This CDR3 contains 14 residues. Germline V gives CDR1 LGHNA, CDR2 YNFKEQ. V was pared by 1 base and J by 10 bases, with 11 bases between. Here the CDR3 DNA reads TGTGCCAGCAGCCAAGTGGCAGTCCGATCACCCCTCCACTTT. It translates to CASSQVAVRSPLHF.

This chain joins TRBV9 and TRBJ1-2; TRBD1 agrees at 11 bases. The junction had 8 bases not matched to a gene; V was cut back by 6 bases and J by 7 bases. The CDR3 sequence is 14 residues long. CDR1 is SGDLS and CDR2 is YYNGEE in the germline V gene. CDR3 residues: CASTSPGTGGGYTF. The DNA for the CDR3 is TGTGCCAGCACCTCACCAGGGACAGGGGGTGGCTACACCTTC.

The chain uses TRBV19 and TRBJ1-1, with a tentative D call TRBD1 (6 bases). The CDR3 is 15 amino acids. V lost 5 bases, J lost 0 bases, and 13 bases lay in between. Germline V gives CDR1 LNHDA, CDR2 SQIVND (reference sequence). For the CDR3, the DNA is TGTGCCAGTAGTGGGTATCGGACAGTGAACACTGAAGCTTTCTTT. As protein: CASSGYRTVNTEAFF.

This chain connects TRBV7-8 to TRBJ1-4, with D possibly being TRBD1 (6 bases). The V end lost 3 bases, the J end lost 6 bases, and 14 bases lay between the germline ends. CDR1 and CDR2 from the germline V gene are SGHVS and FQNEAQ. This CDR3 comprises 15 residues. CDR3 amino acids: CASSLSTGRDEKLFF. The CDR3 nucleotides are TGTGCCAGCAGCTTGTCGACAGGCCGGGATGAAAAACTGTTTTTT.

The CDR3 nucleotides read TGTGCCAGCAGCTACACAGATACGCAGTATTTT. Translating it yields CASSYTDTQYF. The genes are TRBV7-8 and TRBJ2-3; the D is unclear. This CDR3 contains 11 residues. The germline gives CDR1 SGHVS, CDR2 FQNEAQ. V lost 4 bases to trimming and J lost 2 bases, with 1 base between them.

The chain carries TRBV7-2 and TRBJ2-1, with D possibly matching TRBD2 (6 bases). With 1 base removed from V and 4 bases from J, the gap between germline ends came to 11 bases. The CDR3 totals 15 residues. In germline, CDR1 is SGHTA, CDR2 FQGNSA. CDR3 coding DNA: TGTGCCAGCAGCTTAGTAGCGGCTACTTACAATGAGCAGTTCTTC. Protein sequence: CASSLVAATYNEQFF.

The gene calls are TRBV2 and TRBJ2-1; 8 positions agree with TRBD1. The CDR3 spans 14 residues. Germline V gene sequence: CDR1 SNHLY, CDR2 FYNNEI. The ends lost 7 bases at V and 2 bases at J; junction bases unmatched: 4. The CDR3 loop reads CASKGQGAYNEQFF. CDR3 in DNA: TGTGCCAGCAAAGGACAGGGCGCCTACAATGAGCAGTTCTTC.

The CDR3 spells CASSLESGRAWDTQYF. CDR3 nucleotides: TGTGCCAGCAGCTTAGAGAGCGGGAGGGCCTGGGATACGCAGTATTTT. This chain links TRBV7-9 with TRBJ2-3; 10 bases agree with TRBD2. Germline assignment: CDR1 SEHNR and CDR2 FQNEAQ (reference sequence). Trimming took 1 base from V and 6 from J; bases not matched to a gene: 7. There are 16 residues in the CDR3.

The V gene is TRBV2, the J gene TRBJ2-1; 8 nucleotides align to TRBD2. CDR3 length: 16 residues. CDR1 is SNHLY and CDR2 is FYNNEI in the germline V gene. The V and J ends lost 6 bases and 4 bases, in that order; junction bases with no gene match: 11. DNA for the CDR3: TGTGCCAGCAGCGGACTAGCTACTCCCGTTTACAATGAGCAGTTCTTC. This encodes CASSGLATPVYNEQFF. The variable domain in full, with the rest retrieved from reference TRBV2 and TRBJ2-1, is EPEVTQTPSHQVTQMGQEVILRCVPISNHLYFYWYRQILGQKVEFLVSFYNNEISEKSEIFDDQFSVERPDGSNFTLKIRSTKLEDSAMYFCASSGLATPVYNEQFFGPGTRLTVL.

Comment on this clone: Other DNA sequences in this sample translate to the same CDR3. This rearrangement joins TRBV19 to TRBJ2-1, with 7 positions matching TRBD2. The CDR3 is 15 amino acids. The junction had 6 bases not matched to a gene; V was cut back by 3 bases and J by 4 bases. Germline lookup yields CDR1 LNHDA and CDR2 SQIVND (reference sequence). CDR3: CASSIRGEGYNEQFF. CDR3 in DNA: TGTGCCAGTAGTATCCGGGGGGAGGGGTACAATGAGCAGTTCTTC.

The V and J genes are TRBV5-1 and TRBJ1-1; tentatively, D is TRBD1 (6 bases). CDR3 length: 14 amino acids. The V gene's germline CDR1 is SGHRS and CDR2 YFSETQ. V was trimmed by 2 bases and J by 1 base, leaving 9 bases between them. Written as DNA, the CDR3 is TGCGCCAGCAGCTTCACAGGGAGGAACACTGAAGCTTTCTTT. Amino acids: CASSFTGRNTEAFF.

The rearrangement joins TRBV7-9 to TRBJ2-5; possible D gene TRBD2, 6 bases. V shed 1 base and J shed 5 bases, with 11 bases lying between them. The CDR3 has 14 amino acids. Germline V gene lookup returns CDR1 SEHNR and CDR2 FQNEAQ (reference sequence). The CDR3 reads CASSLGGVMETQYF. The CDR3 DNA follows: TGTGCCAGCAGCTTAGGGGGGGTTATGGAGACCCAGTACTTC.

This CDR3 is CASHGGNTQYF. CDR3 nucleotides: TGTGCCAGCCACGGGGGGAATACGCAGTATTTT. The chain joins TRBV7-9 to TRBJ2-3; 7 bases match TRBD2. V lost 8 bases to trimming and J lost 7 bases; unmatched junction nucleotides: 3. In germline, CDR1 is SEHNR, CDR2 FQNEAQ (reference sequence). CDR3 length equals 11 residues.

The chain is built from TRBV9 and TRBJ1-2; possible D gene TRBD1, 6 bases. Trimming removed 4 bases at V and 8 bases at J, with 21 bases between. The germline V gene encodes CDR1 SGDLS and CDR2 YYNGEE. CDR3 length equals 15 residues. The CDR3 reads CASSLTKGGLRGYTF. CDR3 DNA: TGTGCCAGCAGCCTCACGAAGGGGGGCCTGAGGGGCTACACCTTC.

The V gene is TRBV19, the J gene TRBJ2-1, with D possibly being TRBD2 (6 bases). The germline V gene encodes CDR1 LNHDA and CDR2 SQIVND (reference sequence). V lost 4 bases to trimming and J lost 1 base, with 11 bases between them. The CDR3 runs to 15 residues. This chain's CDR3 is CASSTLANSYNEQFF. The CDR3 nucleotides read TGTGCCAGTAGTACTCTAGCGAATTCCTACAATGAGCAGTTCTTC. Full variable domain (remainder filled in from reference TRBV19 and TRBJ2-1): DGGITQSPKYLFRKEGQNVTLSCEQNLNHDAMYWYRQDPGQGLRLIYYSQIVNDFQKGDIAEGYSVSREKKESFPLTVTSAQKNPTAFYLCASSTLANSYNEQFFGPGTRLTVL.

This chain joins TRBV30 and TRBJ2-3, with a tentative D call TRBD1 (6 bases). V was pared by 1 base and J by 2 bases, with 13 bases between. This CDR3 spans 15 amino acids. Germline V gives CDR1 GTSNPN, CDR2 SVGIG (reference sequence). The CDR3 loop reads CAWSGGQSFTDTQYF. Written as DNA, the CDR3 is TGTGCCTGGAGTGGGGGGCAGTCCTTCACAGATACGCAGTATTTT.

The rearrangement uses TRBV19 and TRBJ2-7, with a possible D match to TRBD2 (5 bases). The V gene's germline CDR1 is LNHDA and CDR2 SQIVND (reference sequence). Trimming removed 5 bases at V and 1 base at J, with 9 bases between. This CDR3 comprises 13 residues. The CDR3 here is CASSLGESYEQYF. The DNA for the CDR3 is TGTGCCAGTAGTTTGGGAGAATCCTACGAGCAGTACTTC.

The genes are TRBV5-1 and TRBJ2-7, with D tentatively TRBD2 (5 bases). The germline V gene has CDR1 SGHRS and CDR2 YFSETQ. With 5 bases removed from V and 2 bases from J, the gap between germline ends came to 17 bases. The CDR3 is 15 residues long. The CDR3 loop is CASRMSEERTYEQYF. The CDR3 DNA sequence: TGCGCCAGCAGGATGTCGGAGGAGCGAACCTACGAGCAGTACTTC.

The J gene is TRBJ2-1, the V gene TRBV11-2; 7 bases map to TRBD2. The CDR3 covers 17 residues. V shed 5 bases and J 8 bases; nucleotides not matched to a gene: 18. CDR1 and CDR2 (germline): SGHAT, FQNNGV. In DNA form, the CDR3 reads TGTGCCAGCAGCCCGAGTTGGAGGCGGGAGAGATTCCATGAGCAGTTCTTC. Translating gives CASSPSWRRERFHEQFF.

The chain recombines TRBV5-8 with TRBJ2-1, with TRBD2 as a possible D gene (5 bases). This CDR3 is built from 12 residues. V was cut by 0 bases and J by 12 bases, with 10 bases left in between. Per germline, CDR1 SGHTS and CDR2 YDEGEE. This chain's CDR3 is CASSLAGGGQFF. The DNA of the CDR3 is TGTGCCAGCAGCTTGGCCGGAGGAGGGCAGTTCTTC.

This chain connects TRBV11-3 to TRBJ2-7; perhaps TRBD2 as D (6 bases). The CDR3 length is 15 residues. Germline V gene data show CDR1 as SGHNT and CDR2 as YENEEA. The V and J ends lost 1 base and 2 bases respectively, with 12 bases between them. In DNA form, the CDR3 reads TGTGCCAGCAGCTTAGGCCCGGGGGACCCCTACGAGCAGTACTTC. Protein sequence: CASSLGPGDPYEQYF. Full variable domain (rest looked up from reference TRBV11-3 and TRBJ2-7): EAGVVQSPRYKIIEKKQPVAFWCNPISGHNTLYWYLQNLGQGPELLIRYENEEAVDDSQLPKDRFSAERLKGVDSTLKIQPAELGDSAVYLCASSLGPGDPYEQYFGPGTRLTVT.

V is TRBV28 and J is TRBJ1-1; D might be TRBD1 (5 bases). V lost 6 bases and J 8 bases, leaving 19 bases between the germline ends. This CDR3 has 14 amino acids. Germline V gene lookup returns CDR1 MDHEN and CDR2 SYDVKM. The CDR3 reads CASREVGGAVEAFF. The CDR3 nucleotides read TGTGCCAGCAGGGAAGTTGGAGGGGCAGTCGAAGCTTTCTTT. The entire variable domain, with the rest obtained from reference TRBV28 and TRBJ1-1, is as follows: DVKVTQSSRYLVKRTGEKVFLECVQDMDHENMFWYRQDPGLGLRLIYFSYDVKMKEKGDIPEGYSVSREKKERFSLILESASTNQTSMYLCASREVGGAVEAFFGQGTRLTVV.

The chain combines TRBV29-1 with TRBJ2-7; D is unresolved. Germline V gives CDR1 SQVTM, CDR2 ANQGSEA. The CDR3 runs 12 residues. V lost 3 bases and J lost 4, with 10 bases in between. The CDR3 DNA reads TGCAGCGTTGAGACTCCCACTTACGAGCAGTACTTC. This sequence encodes CSVETPTYEQYF.

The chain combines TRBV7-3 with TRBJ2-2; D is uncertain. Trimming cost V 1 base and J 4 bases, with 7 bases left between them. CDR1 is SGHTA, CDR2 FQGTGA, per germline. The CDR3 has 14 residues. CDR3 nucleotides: TGTGCCAGCAGCTTAAGCGTGGCCACCGGGGAGCTGTTTTTT. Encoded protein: CASSLSVATGELFF.